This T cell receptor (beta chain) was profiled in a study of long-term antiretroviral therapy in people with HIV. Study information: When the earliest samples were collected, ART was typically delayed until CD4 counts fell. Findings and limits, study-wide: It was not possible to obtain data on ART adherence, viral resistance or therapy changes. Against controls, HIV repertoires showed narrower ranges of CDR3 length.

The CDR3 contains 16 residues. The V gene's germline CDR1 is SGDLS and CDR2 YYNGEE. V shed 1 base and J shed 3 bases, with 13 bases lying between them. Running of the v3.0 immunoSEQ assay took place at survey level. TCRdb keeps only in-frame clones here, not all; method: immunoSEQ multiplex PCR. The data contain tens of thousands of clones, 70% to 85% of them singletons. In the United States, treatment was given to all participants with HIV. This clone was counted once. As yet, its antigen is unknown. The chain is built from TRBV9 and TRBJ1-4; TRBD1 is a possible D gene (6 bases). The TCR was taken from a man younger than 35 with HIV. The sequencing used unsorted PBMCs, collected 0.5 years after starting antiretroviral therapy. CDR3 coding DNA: TGTGCCAGCAGCGTATCGGGGGGCTTATCTAATGAAAAACTGTTTTTT. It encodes CASSVSGGLSNEKLFF.